This entry concerns a single TCR beta chain. Antigen unknown. There are 16 residues in the CDR3. The germline gives CDR1 SGHAT, CDR2 FQDESV (reference sequence). V trimming: 2 bases; J trimming: 2 bases; junction bases outside the gene matches: 4. The data derive from a study of post-analysis software for immune sequencing data. Findings and limits, study-wide: In patients, TRBV5-6, TRBV5-1 and TRBV20-1 belonged to roughly five TRBV segments found more frequently than in controls.

cDNA libraries for TCR beta contained unique molecular identifiers. A population of 1 to 10 million T cells gave rise to roughly 0.5 million cDNA molecules. MiXCR was run by TCRdb on the PCR reads, yielding one entry per CDR3 protein. The sample has roughly 800,000 distinct CDR3 sequences, approximately 53% seen once; the top ten hold around 4.5%. The sequencing sample was made of blood. This TCR was recovered from a girl aged 5 to 17 with multiple sclerosis. This chain connects TRBV11-1 to TRBJ2-1, with 9 bases fitting TRBD2. The CDR3 nucleotides are TGTGCCAGCAGCTTACGGAGCGGGAGGCCCTACAATGAGCAGTTCTTC. Translated, it gives CASSLRSGRPYNEQFF.